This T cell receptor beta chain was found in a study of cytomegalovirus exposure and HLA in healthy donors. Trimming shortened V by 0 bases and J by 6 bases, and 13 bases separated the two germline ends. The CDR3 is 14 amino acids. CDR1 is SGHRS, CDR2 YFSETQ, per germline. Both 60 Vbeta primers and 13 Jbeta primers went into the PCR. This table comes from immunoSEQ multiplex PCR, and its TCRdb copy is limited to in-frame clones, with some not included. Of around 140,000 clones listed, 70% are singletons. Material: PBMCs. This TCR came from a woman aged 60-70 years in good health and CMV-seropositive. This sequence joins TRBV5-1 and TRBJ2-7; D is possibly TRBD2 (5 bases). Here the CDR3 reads CASSLGHPRGEQYF. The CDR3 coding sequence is TGCGCCAGCAGCTTGGGCCATCCCCGGGGCGAGCAGTACTTC.